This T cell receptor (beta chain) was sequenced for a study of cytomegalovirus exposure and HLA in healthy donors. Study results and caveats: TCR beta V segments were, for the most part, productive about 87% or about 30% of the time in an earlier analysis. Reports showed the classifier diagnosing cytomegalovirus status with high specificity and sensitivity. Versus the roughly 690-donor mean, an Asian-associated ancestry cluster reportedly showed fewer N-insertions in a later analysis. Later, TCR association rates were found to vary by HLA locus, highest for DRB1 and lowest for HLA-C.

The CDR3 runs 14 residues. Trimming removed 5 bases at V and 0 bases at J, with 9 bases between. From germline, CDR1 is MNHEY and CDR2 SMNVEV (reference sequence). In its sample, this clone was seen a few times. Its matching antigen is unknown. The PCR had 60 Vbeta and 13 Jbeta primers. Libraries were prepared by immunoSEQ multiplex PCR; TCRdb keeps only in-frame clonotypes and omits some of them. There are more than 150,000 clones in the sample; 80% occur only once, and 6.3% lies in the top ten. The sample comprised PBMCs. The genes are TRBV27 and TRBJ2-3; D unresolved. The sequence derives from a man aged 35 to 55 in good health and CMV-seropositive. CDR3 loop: CASSPYGSTDTQYF. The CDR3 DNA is TGTGCCAGCAGTCCCTACGGGAGCACAGATACGCAGTATTTT.